The next 10 T cell receptor beta chains were all read from a single sample in a study of cytomegalovirus exposure and HLA in healthy donors. With 60 Vbeta and 13 Jbeta primers, the PCR was carried out. Sequenced by immunoSEQ multiplex PCR; TCRdb stores in-frame clones only, minus some. The sample has 100,000 to 150,000 clones; approximately 80% are singletons. Sequencing was performed on PBMCs. The receptors originated from a young man in good health and CMV-seronegative.

This clone was counted a few times. The rearrangement uses TRBV6-5 and TRBJ1-1; 8 nucleotides line up with TRBD1. V shed 0 bases and J 5 bases; nucleotides not matched to a gene: 5. CDR3 length: 15 amino acids. Looked up from germline, CDR1 is MNHEY and CDR2 is SVGAGI. CDR3 region: CASSYSGQGKTEAFF. CDR3 DNA sequence: TGTGCCAGCAGTTACTCTGGACAGGGAAAGACTGAAGCTTTCTTT.

This clone was counted once. The V and J genes are TRBV6-1 and TRBJ1-2; 7 nucleotides match TRBD1. The ends lost 2 bases at V and 4 bases at J; junction bases unmatched: 7. This CDR3 has 15 amino acids. From germline, CDR1 is MNHNS and CDR2 SASEGT. CDR3 coding DNA: TGTGCCAGCAGTGAAATGGGCAGGGGGGCCTATGGCTACACCTTC. Translating it yields CASSEMGRGAYGYTF.

This clone was detected once. The chain recombines TRBV6-1 with TRBJ1-1, with a weak D call TRBD1 (6 bases). The CDR3 extends over 14 amino acids. With 6 bases removed from V and 2 bases from J, the gap between germline ends came to 13 bases. In germline, CDR1 is MNHNS, CDR2 SASEGT. The CDR3 is CASSEQQGNTEAFF. The CDR3 bases are TGTGCCAGCAGCGAACAACAGGGAAACACTGAAGCTTTCTTT.

This sequence joins TRBV7-6 and TRBJ2-3; 8 nucleotides match TRBD1. The CDR3 consists of 14 residues. The germline V gene has CDR1 SGHVS and CDR2 FNYEAQ. After removal of 1 base from V and 6 bases from J, the junction contained 3 bases not matched to a gene. The CDR3 nucleotides are TGTGCCAGCAGCTTAGAACAGGGGGTTGATACGCAGTATTTT. This codes for CASSLEQGVDTQYF. The complete variable domain, with remaining parts taken from reference TRBV7-6 and TRBJ2-3, reads GAGVSQSPRYKVTKRGQDVALRCDPISGHVSLYWYRQALGQGPEFLTYFNYEAQQDKSGLPNDRFSAERPEGSISTLTIQRTEQRDSAMYRCASSLEQGVDTQYFGPGTRLTVL.

This rearrangement joins TRBV4-2 to TRBJ2-1; possibly TRBD2 for D (5 bases). CDR1 and CDR2 from the germline V gene are LGHNA and YNFKEQ. This CDR3 is 14 amino acids long. V lost 4 bases and J 7 bases, leaving 14 bases between the germline ends. Here the CDR3 DNA reads TGTGCCAGCAGCCTCGATCGGGGTGTTAATGAGCAGTTCTTC. Its protein product is CASSLDRGVNEQFF.

The chain has TRBV7-2 and TRBJ2-1, with 9 bases fitting TRBD1. Germline loops: CDR1 SGHTA, CDR2 FQGNSA. This CDR3 contains 17 residues. The V and J ends lost 5 bases and 9 bases, in that order; junction bases with no gene match: 17. CDR3 coding DNA: TGTGCCAGCAGCCGTGAGTACGGGACAGGGATTCGTGCTGAGCAGTTCTTC. It codes for CASSREYGTGIRAEQFF.

The chain's CDR3 is CASSPDGASGANVLTF. The CDR3 DNA reads TGTGCCAGCAGCCCCGACGGAGCCTCTGGGGCCAACGTCCTGACTTTC. V usage is TRBV9 and J usage is TRBJ2-6; D unresolved. Trimming removed 4 bases from V and 0 bases from J, with 11 bases in between. Germline CDR1 and CDR2: SGDLS and YYNGEE. The CDR3 loop spans 16 amino acids. Full variable domain (outside the CDR3, taken from reference TRBV9 and TRBJ2-6): DSGVTQTPKHLITATGQRVTLRCSPRSGDLSVYWYQQSLDQGLQFLIQYYNGEERAKGNILERFSAQQFPDLHSELNLSSLELGDSALYFCASSPDGASGANVLTFGAGSRLTVL.

The chain combines TRBV7-2 with TRBJ2-1; 11 nucleotides align to TRBD2. Germline values: CDR1 SGHTA, CDR2 FQGNSA. Trimming removed 2 bases from V and 5 bases from J; junction bases left unmatched: 8. This CDR3 is built from 17 residues. The CDR3 loop reads CASSLYVLAGDHNEQFF. In DNA, the CDR3 is TGTGCCAGCAGCTTATACGTACTAGCGGGGGATCACAATGAGCAGTTCTTC.

The chain couples TRBV7-9 to TRBJ1-1; D perhaps matches TRBD1 (6 bases). Germline CDR1 and CDR2: SEHNR and FQNEAQ (reference sequence). Trimming stripped 4 bases from V and 4 bases from J, with 13 bases between. The CDR3 is 14 amino acids. The CDR3 region has the DNA TGTGCCAGCAGCTCACAGGGTTTCTCCACTGAAGCTTTCTTT. Its protein product is CASSSQGFSTEAFF.

This clone was counted a few times. This chain links TRBV27 with TRBJ1-4, with TRBD1 matching over 7 bases. CDR3 length equals 16 residues. After removal of 5 bases from V and 7 bases from J, the junction contained 13 bases not matched to a gene. Germline CDR1 is MNHEY and CDR2 is SMNVEV (reference sequence). This CDR3 reads CASSGYRGQRSEKLFF. In DNA form, the CDR3 reads TGTGCCAGCAGTGGATACAGGGGACAGAGGTCTGAAAAACTGTTTTTT.